What follows describes a single T cell receptor (beta chain). Its cognate antigen has yet to be identified. Base qualities were left out, and no much larger clone turns up one base away. Donors were a few dozen systemically healthy Caucasian individuals from Russia aged roughly 6 to 95 years. Roughly 10 milliliters of peripheral blood were collected from each donor into EDTA-treated Vacutainer tubes. Ficoll-Paque density-gradient centrifugation was used to isolate PBMCs, with at least 6.5 million per sample. Total RNA, at least 5 micrograms per sample, was extracted from PBMCs with Trizol reagent. Naive CD45RAhigh/CD27high T cell percentages were measured by flow cytometry on a PBMC aliquot from every donor. This sample stems from a study of blood T cells in healthy people across ages (dated by TCRdb to about 2015). Regarding the research as a whole: Template switching captured roughly one uniquely barcoded TCR beta cDNA molecule per two T cells in model experiments. The study measured age-related changes in TCR beta repertoire diversity using deep sequencing normalized with unique cDNA molecular identifiers. The donors were split into four age groups: young (average around 15 years), middle-aged (about 40), aged (approximately 60) and long-lived (over 80). Using the same blood draw, the study looked at two additional independent replicas of 1 million unique cDNA reads for two donors, one aged 18 to 30 and the other aged 80 or older. What the authors observed across the whole study: Because profiling used bulk unsorted PBMCs, naive and antigen-experienced compartments could not be compared conclusively. A strong correlation was found between observed TCR beta diversity and the percentage of naive T cells measured by flow cytometry. Estimates of total diversity based on one million sequenced T cells were considered lower bounds and underestimates. Because donor CMV infection status was unknown, age-related changes in expanded clonotypes were potentially confounded. The long-lived group showed more naive CD4+ T cells, fewer expanded clones and increased TCR diversity than the aged group, suggesting age selection. Observed TCR beta diversity per million T cells fell roughly linearly with age, and a significant reduction was already apparent by age about 36.

The library was generated by 5' RACE. Sequenced using an Illumina HiSeq 2500. A second PCR of about 7 to 12 cycles was run with a J-beta primer mix and a sample-barcoded 5' primer. A template-switch 5' adaptor carrying 12 random nucleotides introduced a unique molecular identifier onto each TCR beta cDNA molecule. Each sample yielded at least 2.5 million CDR3-containing paired-end reads. The Mint cDNA synthesis kit, primed by a TRBC-specific oligonucleotide, was used to synthesize first-strand cDNA from all RNA. Following uracil-DNA glycosylase treatment, a first 18-cycle PCR with universal primers M1SS and BC2_uni_R was performed on all cDNA. Per the original workflow: For normalization, 1 million high-quality reads, each with a distinct molecular identifier, were randomly selected from each sample. Reads with shared molecular identifiers were discarded instead of being binned into consensus sequences. CDR3 identification, clonotype clustering and error correction used MiTCR with a Q25 quality threshold and the strictest error-elimination algorithm. A nonparametric unseen species model using Euler transformation provided a lower-bound estimate of total TCR beta diversity. Starting from the raw public reads, TCRdb applied fastp trimming at Q25, assembled clones with MiXCR and retained in-frame beta chains. Records with the same CDR3 protein are collapsed into one entry carrying the most frequent genes and DNA. TCRdb, not the authors, supplied the V and J calls. Here the sample has hundreds of thousands of distinct CDR3 sequences; around a quarter occur a single time. The ten top clones hold 3% of the sample.

Inclusive of the bounding cysteine and phenylalanine, the CDR3 is 15 residues long. Only the CDR3 portion is preserved as DNA: 45 bases, with reading frame beginning at the first base. Trimming removed 6 bases from V and 3 bases from J; the gene matches leave 6 bases unexplained. Reading the germline V gene (reference sequence) gives CDR1 DFQATT and CDR2 SNEGSKA. These data are also associated with another study on T cells of mothers and their children. The second study's authors report: Nine systemically healthy Caucasian individuals served as donors, namely three mothers together with their six children. cDNA synthesis used all of the extracted RNA, with roughly 1.6 ug of RNA in each 15 ul reaction. In the second PCR, the M1S primer added sample barcodes and 2-4 random nucleotides. Each mother yielded over 8.5 million TCR beta CDR3 reads and each child 3 million to 3.5 million reads. In both related and unrelated pairs, thymic selection shapes the output of TCR recombination in a similar way, with inherited differences having only a minor effect. Normalized repertoire overlap in related mother-child pairs was always slightly higher than in unrelated mother-child pairs, but the difference was never significant. No persistent microchimeric T cell clones were detected, at a sensitivity of 80 to 100 clones per million clonotypes. The study used deep NGS to compare TCR beta repertoires of mothers and children, seeking features distinguishing related mother-child pairs from unrelated individuals. Mothers averaged roughly 36 +/- 4 years of age and children averaged around 10 +/- 4 years. After adapter ligation was performed with NEBNext reagents, the libraries were sequenced on an Illumina HiSeq 2000 with 100+100 nt paired-end reads. To avoid cross-contamination, the mother libraries and the child libraries were prepared a month apart and sequenced in separate runs. For each donor, between about 450,000 and 2,300,000 distinct TCR beta clonotypes were identified. Naive TCR beta clonotypes were estimated from low-frequency clonotypes matched to each donor's FACS-determined naive share, without sorting.

Sequencing input: blood. The chain employs TRBV20-1 and TRBJ2-4; 12 central bases correspond to TRBD1. The TCR comes from a boy aged 5-17 years in good health. The CDR3 region: CSALGQGAVKNIQYF. The bases are TGCAGTGCCTTGGGACAGGGGGCGGTCAAAAACATTCAGTACTTC.